This T cell receptor beta chain appears in the sequencing data of a study of blood T cell repertoires in COVID-19. The wider study: The cDNA or gDNA used as material had been derived from T cells, B-cell-depleted T cells, or PBMCs.

Per the original methods: The assay estimated nucleated cells by amplifying reference gene primers. The table came from immunoSEQ multiplex PCR; TCRdb's copy has only in-frame clones and leaves some out. V, J and clone size are those of that table, while D and trimming were read from the DNA. The table records 200,000 or so clones, around four fifths of them present only once. Sequenced sample: peripheral blood. The source of this sequence is a man aged 25-40 years with active or convalescent COVID-19.

The CDR3 DNA reads TGCGCCAGCAGCCAAGGGGAACTAGCGGGAGGAGGGACCTACGAGCAGTACTTC. It yields the protein CASSQGELAGGGTYEQYF. The chain links TRBV4-3 to TRBJ2-7, with 12 bases matching TRBD2. This CDR3 spans 18 amino acids. J was trimmed by 2 bases and V by 1 base; bases with no gene match: 9. The germline V gene encodes CDR1 LGHNA and CDR2 YSLEER.